Shown below are 5 T cell receptor beta chains from a single sample sequenced in a study of blood T cells in healthy people across ages. Alongside a J-beta primer mix, a sample-barcoded 5' primer served in a second PCR lasting about 7 to 11 cycles. Via MiXCR, TCRdb re-called the 5' RACE reads, giving one row per CDR3 protein. The sample lists around 710,000 distinct CDR3 sequences; 40% to 45% were seen once. The sequencing sample was made of blood. Receptor source: a woman aged 55 to 70 in good health.

J is TRBJ2-1 and V is TRBV5-4; maybe TRBD2 (6 bases). This CDR3 is built from 15 residues. Trimming took off 0 bases at V and 7 bases at J, with 14 bases between the two ends. Germline V gene sequence: CDR1 SGHNT, CDR2 YYREEE (reference sequence). CDR3 nucleotides: TGTGCCAGCAGCTTGGGGCCCCTAAGCGGGAATGAGCAGTTCTTC. Its protein product is CASSLGPLSGNEQFF.

J is TRBJ2-3 and V is TRBV6-5; 13 bases are a match to TRBD2. The CDR3 consists of 18 residues. Unmatched junction bases numbered 13, after V lost 2 bases and J lost 8 bases. Germline lookup yields CDR1 MNHEY and CDR2 SVGAGI. The CDR3 nucleotides are TGTGCCAGCAGTTACCCCTCGAAACTAGCGGGAGGGCTGGGTACGCAGTATTTT. This gives the protein CASSYPSKLAGGLGTQYF.

In this sample, this clonotype turned up a few times. J is TRBJ2-1 and V is TRBV4-2; 10 positions agree with TRBD2. This CDR3 region has 17 residues. CDR1 is LGHNA and CDR2 is YNFKEQ in the germline V gene. Trimming cost V 0 bases and J 7 bases; bases outside gene matches: 9. CDR3 sequence (DNA): TGTGCCAGCAGCCAAGAACGAGCGGGAGGGCCGGGGAATGAGCAGTTCTTC. It specifies CASSQERAGGPGNEQFF.

The chain uses TRBV21-1 and TRBJ1-1; TRBD1 is the table's D call, not checked against the DNA. TRBV21-1 is assigned pseudogene status. This CDR3 contains 14 residues. This chain's CDR3 is CASSKRGENTEAFF. DNA for the CDR3: TGTGCCAGCAGCAAAAGGGGAGAGAACACTGAAGCTTTCTTT.

This chain uses TRBV20-1 with TRBJ2-7; TRBD2 aligns across 13 bases. Looked up from germline, CDR1 is DFQATT and CDR2 is SNEGSKA (reference sequence). The CDR3 is 14 residues long. After removal of 5 bases from V and 2 bases from J, the junction contained 3 bases not matched to a gene. CDR3 bases: TGCAGTGCTCAGGGACTAGCGGGAACCTACGAGCAGTACTTC. It is translated as CSAQGLAGTYEQYF.